The rows below give T cell receptor beta chains drawn from one sample of a study of post-analysis software for immune sequencing data. TCRdb recomputed calls from the PCR reads with MiXCR, one row per CDR3 protein. The profile covers a few hundred thousand distinct CDR3 sequences, with more than 30% appearing a single time and about 8% taken by the ten largest. The sequenced sample was blood. The receptor set was obtained from a girl aged 2 to 10 with multiple sclerosis. Each CDR3 is given with its conserved first and last residue. D genes are given only for firm matches. The size entry is marked missing in some rows and otherwise reads once, few, many or a size class.

12 | TRBJ1-2 | NA | TRBV27 | NA | CASSGPYYGYTF | TGTGCCAGCAGTGGACCCTACTATGGCTACACCTTC
14 | TRBJ2-3 | NA | TRBV12-3/TRBV12-4 | NA | CASSFRTGTDTQYF | TGTGCCAGCAGTTTCCGGACGGGGACAGATACGCAGTATTTT
14 | TRBJ2-7 | few | TRBV12-3/TRBV12-4 | NA | CASSLLDYPYEQYF | TGTGCCAGCAGTTTACTGGACTATCCCTACGAGCAGTACTTC
12 | TRBJ2-1 | few | TRBV6-1 | NA | CASRVTYNEQFF | TGTGCCAGCAGAGTTACTTACAATGAGCAGTTCTTC
13 | TRBJ1-1 | NA | TRBV3-1 | NA | CASSQDLGGKAFF | TGTGCCAGCAGCCAAGATCTGGGGGGAAAAGCTTTCTTT
15 | TRBJ2-7 | many | TRBV27 | TRBD1 | CASSLRQGLSYEQYF | TGTGCCAGCAGTCTCCGACAGGGGCTCTCCTACGAGCAGTACTTC
14 | TRBJ2-1 | NA | TRBV7-3 | TRBD2 | CASSLAGEYNEQFF | TGTGCCAGCAGCTTAGCGGGGGAATACAATGAGCAGTTCTTC
12 | TRBJ2-7 | NA | TRBV6-6 | NA | CASSPAPYEQYF | TGTGCCAGCAGCCCCGCCCCATACGAGCAGTACTTC
14 | TRBJ2-1 | NA | TRBV7-2 | NA | CASSLVKGFDEQFF | TGTGCCAGCAGCTTAGTGAAGGGTTTCGATGAGCAGTTCTTC
13 | TRBJ2-1 | NA | TRBV2 | TRBD2 | CARAESGSLEQFF | TGTGCCAGGGCGGAGAGCGGGAGTCTTGAGCAGTTCTTC
13 | TRBJ1-2 | few | TRBV3-1 | NA | CASSPRRTYGYTF | TGTGCCAGCAGCCCAAGACGAACCTATGGCTACACCTTC
15 | TRBJ1-1 | NA | TRBV12-3/TRBV12-4 | NA | CASSPLRGVLAEAFF | TGTGCCAGCAGCCCCCTACGGGGGGTTTTGGCTGAAGCTTTCTTT
16 | TRBJ1-6 | NA | TRBV4-1 | NA | CASSRSVSSYNSPLHF | TGCGCCAGCAGCCGGTCAGTCAGCTCCTATAATTCACCCCTCCACTTT
12 | TRBJ2-1 | NA | TRBV7-9 | NA | CASSLTSKEQFF | TGTGCCAGCAGCCTTACTAGCAAGGAGCAGTTCTTC
16 | TRBJ2-5 | few | TRBV2 | TRBD1 | CASKPGQGRLSETQYF | TGTGCCAGCAAGCCGGGACAGGGAAGATTATCGGAGACCCAGTACTTC
15 | TRBJ2-1 | few | TRBV29-1 | TRBD2 | CSVEPGLAGGGEQFF | TGCAGCGTGGAACCGGGACTAGCGGGGGGGGGTGAGCAGTTCTTC
18 | TRBJ2-1 | few | TRBV4-3 | TRBD2 | CASSQDRPTSGPYNEQFF | TGCGCCAGCAGCCAAGATCGGCCCACTAGCGGGCCTTACAATGAGCAGTTCTTC
17 | TRBJ1-4 | few | TRBV28 | TRBD1 | CASGSPGQGASNEKLFF | TGTGCCAGCGGTTCCCCGGGACAGGGGGCCTCTAATGAAAAACTGTTTTTT
15 | TRBJ1-1 | NA | TRBV7-3 | NA | CASSLQAGANTEAFF | TGTGCCAGCAGCTTACAGGCAGGGGCGAACACTGAAGCTTTCTTT
13 | TRBJ1-4 | NA | TRBV21-1 | NA | CASRSGSFEKLFF | TGTGCCAGCAGATCCGGTAGTTTCGAAAAACTGTTTTTT
14 | TRBJ2-5 | NA | TRBV3-1 | NA | CASSQGSVMETQYF | TGTGCCAGCAGCCAGGGTTCGGTTATGGAGACCCAGTACTTC
14 | TRBJ2-7 | NA | TRBV15 | NA | CATSREIGIYEQYF | TGTGCCACCAGCAGAGAAATCGGGATCTACGAGCAGTACTTC
17 | TRBJ2-7 | NA | TRBV7-6 | TRBD2 | CASSLTSGRAGSYEQYF | TGTGCCAGCAGCTTGACTAGCGGGAGGGCCGGTTCCTACGAGCAGTACTTC
14 | TRBJ2-7 | NA | TRBV10-3 | NA | CAISEPGESYEQYF | TGTGCCATCAGTGAACCAGGGGAATCCTACGAGCAGTACTTC
14 | TRBJ1-2 | few | TRBV7-9 | NA | CASSASGAAYGYTF | TGTGCCAGCAGCGCATCGGGGGCGGCCTATGGCTACACCTTC
13 | TRBJ2-7 | many | TRBV7-9 | TRBD1 | CASSLDRSVEQYF | TGTGCCAGCAGTTTGGACAGGTCCGTCGAGCAGTACTTC
14 | TRBJ2-7 | few | TRBV27 | TRBD1 | CASRFGQALYEQYF | TGTGCCAGCAGATTCGGACAGGCACTCTACGAGCAGTACTTC
14 | TRBJ1-4 | few | TRBV6-6 | NA | CASSPASTNEKLFF | TGTGCCAGCAGTCCAGCCTCAACTAATGAAAAACTGTTTTTT
16 | TRBJ1-2 | once | TRBV2 | NA | CASSENSVGSPYGYTF | TGTGCCAGCAGCGAGAATTCGGTAGGGTCCCCCTATGGCTACACCTTC
17 | TRBJ2-1 | few | TRBV4-1 | TRBD2 | CASSHGLAGSSYNEQFF | TGCGCCAGCAGTCATGGACTAGCCGGAAGCTCCTACAATGAGCAGTTCTTC
13 | TRBJ2-2 | NA | TRBV4-2 | NA | CASSPLNTGELFF | TGTGCCAGCAGCCCCTTGAACACCGGGGAGCTGTTTTTT
13 | TRBJ1-2 | NA | TRBV7-9 | NA | CASSLAEHGGYTF | TGTGCCAGCAGCTTAGCGGAGCATGGTGGCTACACCTTC
14 | TRBJ2-1 | NA | TRBV29-1 | NA | CSVIRGSTYNEQFF | TGCAGCGTGATACGGGGTTCGACCTACAATGAGCAGTTCTTC
22 | TRBJ2-2 | NA | TRBV5-1 | TRBD2 | CASSCPGLAGGLGPANTGELFF | TGCGCCAGCAGCTGCCCGGGACTAGCGGGGGGCCTCGGACCGGCGAACACCGGGGAGCTGTTTTTT
15 | TRBJ2-3 | NA | TRBV3-1 | TRBD2 | CASSPLAGAADTQYF | TGTGCCAGCAGTCCGCTAGCGGGGGCTGCAGATACGCAGTATTTT
17 | TRBJ2-3 | NA | TRBV12-3/TRBV12-4 | NA | CASSFWGLNVITDAQYF | TGTGCCAGCAGTTTTTGGGGCCTCAATGTTATTACAGATGCGCAGTATTTT
14 | TRBJ2-7 | NA | TRBV28 | NA | CASTLGLSYNEQYF | TGTGCCAGCACCCTGGGGCTCTCCTACAATGAGCAGTACTTC
13 | TRBJ1-2 | NA | TRBV6-6 | NA | CASRAGPSYGYTF | TGTGCCAGCAGGGCGGGACCGTCCTATGGCTACACCTTC
11 | TRBJ2-3 | NA | TRBV6-5 | NA | CASTSGDTQYF | TGTGCCAGCACCTCGGGGGATACGCAGTATTTT
14 | TRBJ1-1 | few | TRBV5-1 | NA | CASSFGNRAGEAFF | TGCGCCAGCAGCTTCGGAAACAGGGCGGGAGAAGCTTTCTTT
18 | TRBJ1-5 | once | TRBV27 | NA | CASSPLRALRNSNQPQHF | TGTGCCAGCAGCCCCTTAAGGGCCCTACGGAATAGCAATCAGCCCCAGCATTTT
13 | TRBJ2-2 | NA | TRBV20-1 | NA | CSASQLGTGELFF | TGCAGTGCTAGCCAACTAGGAACCGGGGAGCTGTTTTTT
17 | TRBJ1-6 | NA | TRBV6-5 | TRBD1 | CASSYDSRTGGNSPLHF | TGTGCCAGCAGTTACGATTCCCGGACAGGGGGAAATTCACCCCTCCACTTT
16 | TRBJ2-7 | few | TRBV6-5 | TRBD1 | CASSYSGTGNSYEQYF | TGTGCCAGCAGTTACTCCGGGACAGGGAACTCCTACGAGCAGTACTTC
16 | TRBJ2-3 | NA | TRBV6-2/TRBV6-3 | TRBD2 | CASRRFAGGPPDTQYF | TGTGCCAGCAGGAGATTCGCGGGAGGGCCACCAGATACGCAGTATTTT
14 | TRBJ1-2 | NA | TRBV19 | TRBD1 | CARIQGQGIYGYTF | TGTGCCAGAATACAGGGACAGGGAATCTATGGCTACACCTTC
13 | TRBJ2-7 | NA | TRBV11-2 | TRBD2 | CASSLEGLAAQYF | TGTGCCAGCAGCTTAGAGGGACTAGCTGCGCAGTACTTC
14 | TRBJ2-5 | NA | TRBV7-9 | NA | CASSLEIEQETQYF | TGTGCCAGCAGCTTAGAAATAGAGCAAGAGACCCAGTACTTC
15 | TRBJ2-7 | NA | TRBV7-2 | TRBD2 | CASSYKAGGRYEQYF | TGTGCCAGCAGCTATAAAGCGGGAGGGAGGTACGAGCAGTACTTC
13 | TRBJ2-7 | NA | TRBV7-8 | TRBD1 | CTSSQGTGYEQYF | TGTACCAGCAGCCAAGGGACAGGATACGAGCAGTACTTC
15 | TRBJ2-1 | NA | TRBV5-1 | TRBD1 | CASSPRRGQGNEQFF | TGCGCCAGCAGCCCCAGGAGGGGACAGGGCAATGAGCAGTTCTTC
18 | TRBJ1-1 | NA | TRBV5-1 | TRBD1 | CASSLGGGQGRMNTEAFF | TGCGCCAGCAGCTTGGGGGGGGGACAGGGACGAATGAACACTGAAGCTTTCTTT
15 | TRBJ1-4 | NA | TRBV4-3 | NA | CASSPLVGGTEKLFF | TGCGCCAGCAGCCCGTTGGTGGGGGGCACCGAAAAACTGTTTTTT
15 | TRBJ2-1 | few | TRBV20-1 | TRBD2 | CSATTSGASYNEQFF | TGCAGTGCTACGACTAGCGGGGCCTCCTACAATGAGCAGTTCTTC
13 | TRBJ2-7 | NA | TRBV29-1 | NA | CSVEVADLDEQYF | TGCAGCGTTGAAGTTGCAGACCTAGACGAGCAGTACTTC
14 | TRBJ1-1 | NA | TRBV29-1 | NA | CSVEEFSENTEAFF | TGCAGCGTTGAAGAGTTTTCGGAGAACACTGAAGCTTTCTTT